This passage covers 21 T cell receptor beta chains from one sample sequenced in a study of blood T cell repertoires in COVID-19. The data were produced by immunoSEQ multiplex PCR, yet TCRdb's version contains in-frame clones alone and is incomplete. The table lists some 150,000 clones, approximately 90% of them singletons. Sequencing was performed on peripheral blood. All receptors come from a woman aged 45-65 years with acute or convalescent COVID-19.

This clone was found once. V gene TRBV7-2 combines with J gene TRBJ1-5; D call uncertain. The CDR3 runs 16 residues. With 5 bases removed from V and 1 base from J, the gap between germline ends came to 15 bases. CDR1 is SGHTA, CDR2 FQGNSA, per germline. The CDR3 is CASSPPGIGSNQPQHF. As DNA, the CDR3 is TGTGCCAGCAGCCCCCCGGGGATCGGGAGCAATCAGCCCCAGCATTTT.

The chain recombines TRBV6-5 with TRBJ1-1; no firm D call. This CDR3 has 15 residues. The germline V gene encodes CDR1 MNHEY and CDR2 SVGAGI. V was shortened by 2 bases and J by 4 bases, with 14 bases between the two germline ends. DNA of the CDR3: TGTGCCAGCAGTTACCCCCTCGCCGAGAGCACTGAAGCTTTCTTT. Amino acid sequence: CASSYPLAESTEAFF.

J is TRBJ1-2 and V is TRBV23-1, with 7 bases identical to TRBD1. TRBV23-1 is given ORF status, its function remaining uncertain. V trimming: 2 bases; J trimming: 7 bases; junction bases outside the gene matches: 13. The CDR3 length is 16 residues. CDR3 DNA sequence: TGCGCCAGCAGTCAAGGGCAAATTCAGGGGGTAATTGGCTACACCTTC. Encoded protein: CASSQGQIQGVIGYTF.

The rearrangement uses TRBV29-1 and TRBJ1-4, with D perhaps matching TRBD1 (6 bases). The V gene's germline CDR1 is SQVTM and CDR2 ANQGSEA. CDR3 length: 13 amino acids. V lost 4 bases and J 4 bases, leaving 10 bases between the germline ends. The CDR3 spells CSVVVGHNEKLFF. CDR3 sequence (DNA): TGCAGCGTTGTGGTGGGACATAATGAAAAACTGTTTTTT.

The rearrangement links TRBV13 to TRBJ1-6; 9 nucleotides match TRBD1. This CDR3 has 17 residues. Germline V gene sequence: CDR1 PRHDT, CDR2 FYEKMQ (reference sequence). V lost 2 bases to trimming and J lost 8 bases; unmatched junction nucleotides: 10. Here the CDR3 reads CASSLLRDRDLHSPLHF. Here the CDR3 DNA reads TGTGCCAGCAGCTTACTCCGGGACAGGGATCTTCATTCACCCCTCCACTTT.

The genes are TRBV6-2 or TRBV6-3 and TRBJ2-3; TRBD2 matches at 12 bases. The V gene end was trimmed by 5 bases and the J gene end by 1 base; junction bases not matched to a gene: 1. Per the germline V gene, CDR1 is MNHEY and CDR2 is SVGEGT. CDR3 length: 15 residues. DNA for the CDR3: TGTGCCAGCAGTCGGACTAGCGGGGGCACAGATACGCAGTATTTT. It translates to CASSRTSGGTDTQYF.

This rearrangement joins TRBV4-3 to TRBJ1-6; TRBD1 agrees at 10 bases. Germline assignment: CDR1 LGHNA and CDR2 YSLEER. This CDR3 comprises 17 residues. J lost 9 bases, V lost 6 bases, and 14 bases had no gene match. In nucleotides, the CDR3 is TGCGCCAGCAGTCTTAGCCTTGGACAGGGGGGAGCTTCACCCCTCCACTTT. Its translation is CASSLSLGQGGASPLHF.

The chain carries TRBV5-1 and TRBJ2-4; D is unclear. The V end lost 4 bases, the J end lost 8 bases, and 13 bases lay between the germline ends. This CDR3 contains 13 residues. The germline V gene encodes CDR1 SGHRS and CDR2 YFSETQ. CDR3 sequence (DNA): TGCGCCAGCAGCCCACAGAGAAAAGACATTCAGTACTTC. It yields the protein CASSPQRKDIQYF.

A few counts support this clone. V gene TRBV12-3 or TRBV12-4 combines with J gene TRBJ1-1, with D unclear. Trimming shortened V by 3 bases and J by 2 bases, and 7 bases separated the two germline ends. The CDR3 extends over 13 amino acids. The CDR3 coding sequence is TGTGCCAGCAGTTTTGGCTCAAACACTGAAGCTTTCTTT. Protein product: CASSFGSNTEAFF.

The gene calls are TRBV30 and TRBJ2-2; possibly TRBD1 for D (6 bases). Germline-derived CDR1 and CDR2 are GTSNPN and SVGIG (reference sequence). This CDR3 has 13 amino acids. Between the trimmed V and J ends, which lost 4 bases and 1 base, there was a span of 7 bases. CDR3 protein: CAWTGENTGELFF. Here the CDR3 DNA reads TGTGCCTGGACAGGGGAGAACACCGGGGAGCTGTTTTTT.

The chain uses TRBV5-1 and TRBJ2-6, with a weak D call TRBD2 (5 bases). CDR3 size: 18 residues. The V end was cut by 1 base, the J end by 3 bases, with 17 bases between. Germline loops: CDR1 SGHRS, CDR2 YFSETQ. The CDR3 sequence is CASSLYTGFSLGANVLTF. The CDR3 DNA is TGCGCCAGCAGCTTGTATACGGGGTTCTCTCTTGGGGCCAACGTCCTGACTTTC. Full variable domain (outside the CDR3, taken from reference TRBV5-1 and TRBJ2-6): KAGVTQTPRYLIKTRGQQVTLSCSPISGHRSVSWYQQTPGQGLQFLFEYFSETQRNKGNFPGRFSGRQFSNSRSEMNVSTLELGDSALYLCASSLYTGFSLGANVLTFGAGSRLTVL.

CDR3 DNA sequence: TGTGCCAGCAGTTTTTTAGGACAGGGACTTACCGGGGAGCTGTTTTTT. Encoded protein: CASSFLGQGLTGELFF. This rearrangement joins TRBV6-5 to TRBJ2-2; 8 positions agree with TRBD1. In germline, CDR1 is MNHEY, CDR2 SVGAGI. The CDR3 has 16 amino acids. V was clipped by 4 bases and J by 5 bases; unmatched bases: 9.

The rearrangement uses TRBV7-9 and TRBJ1-2; possibly TRBD1 for D (5 bases). CDR3 length equals 13 residues. The ends were cut back, 5 bases at V and 3 bases at J, with 10 bases in the middle. From germline, CDR1 is SEHNR and CDR2 FQNEAQ (reference sequence). CDR3: CASSPRVDYGYTF. The CDR3, as DNA: TGTGCCAGCAGCCCCAGGGTAGACTATGGCTACACCTTC.

The V and J genes are TRBV30 and TRBJ1-5; TRBD1 aligns across 11 bases. The V segment lost 2 bases and the J segment 7 bases; nucleotides outside the gene matches: 7. CDR1 is GTSNPN, CDR2 SVGIG, per germline (reference sequence). CDR3 length equals 15 residues. CDR3 region: CAWSRAGQGGQPQHF. The CDR3 DNA follows: TGTGCCTGGAGTCGGGCGGGACAGGGGGGCCAGCCCCAGCATTTT.

The chain recombines TRBV10-3 with TRBJ2-1; 12 bases match TRBD2. The CDR3 has 15 amino acids. Germline values: CDR1 ENHRY, CDR2 SYGVKD. Trimming took 6 bases from V and 4 from J; bases not matched to a gene: 4. CDR3 loop: CAIRDLAGGYNEQFF. The CDR3 coding sequence is TGTGCCATCAGAGATCTAGCGGGGGGGTACAATGAGCAGTTCTTC.

The rearrangement uses TRBV3-1 (or the pseudogene TRBV3-2) and TRBJ1-6; possibly TRBD1 for D (6 bases). Germline V gene sequence: CDR1 LGHDT, CDR2 YNNKEL (reference sequence). The ends were cut back, 6 bases at V and 7 bases at J, with 13 bases in the middle. The CDR3 length is 14 residues. DNA for the CDR3: TGTGCCAGCAGATTCGGGGGGGGCAATTCACCCCTCCACTTT. As protein: CASRFGGGNSPLHF.

The J gene is TRBJ2-3, the V gene TRBV10-2; 15 nucleotides align to TRBD2. CDR3 size: 19 residues. Germline CDR1 WSHSY, CDR2 SAAADI. With V trimmed by 3 bases and J by 4 bases, 11 bases remained unmatched. The chain's CDR3 is CASSEFRTSGRGEADTQYF. The CDR3 nucleotides are TGCGCCAGCAGTGAATTTAGGACTAGCGGGAGGGGCGAGGCAGATACGCAGTATTTT.

The chain recombines TRBV21-1 with TRBJ2-5; the table's D call, TRBD1, was not checked against the DNA. TRBV21-1 is a pseudogene locus. The CDR3 runs 14 residues. The CDR3 loop reads CASSPGTGRETQYF. CDR3 nucleotides: TGTGCCAGCAGTCCCGGGACAGGGAGGGAGACCCAGTACTTC.

This chain uses TRBV29-1 with TRBJ2-5; TRBD2 matches 12 bases. Germline V lookup: CDR1 SQVTM, CDR2 ANQGSEA. The CDR3 totals 14 residues. Trimming removed 8 bases from V and 0 bases from J; junction bases left unmatched: 4. The CDR3 is CSIWTSGDQETQYF. The CDR3 DNA follows: TGCAGCATATGGACTAGCGGGGACCAAGAGACCCAGTACTTC. The full variable domain, its missing parts supplied by reference TRBV29-1 and TRBJ2-5, is SAVISQKPSRDICQRGTSLTIQCQVDSQVTMMFWYRQQPGQSLTLIATANQGSEATYESGFVIDKFPISRPNLTFSTLTVSNMSPEDSSIYLCSIWTSGDQETQYFGPGTRLLVL.

J is TRBJ2-3 and V is TRBV30; 10 bases align to TRBD1. The V gene's germline CDR1 is GTSNPN and CDR2 SVGIG (reference sequence). The CDR3 sequence is 14 residues long. V shed 3 bases and J 5 bases; nucleotides not matched to a gene: 5. The DNA of the CDR3 is TGTGCCTGGAGGAGGACAGGGGGGTTAGATACGCAGTATTTT. It translates to CAWRRTGGLDTQYF.

This clone was counted only a few times. The rearrangement joins TRBV4-2 to TRBJ2-1; 9 bases match TRBD2. J was trimmed by 4 bases and V by 5 bases; bases with no gene match: 6. Germline V lookup: CDR1 LGHNA, CDR2 YNFKEQ. This CDR3 spans 15 amino acids. The CDR3 DNA reads as TGTGCCAGCAGCTCTCCTAGCGGGGATTACAATGAGCAGTTCTTC. Translated, it gives CASSSPSGDYNEQFF.